Given below is one T cell receptor beta chain in context. Its antigen is undetermined. The sample originates from a study of shared clonotypes between healthy human individuals. Study findings and constraints: Among donors, sharing of clonotypes was expected to be affected by sequencing depth. Specimens sampled were limited to blood, with tissue repertoires likely differing.

This CDR3 has 13 residues. Trimming cost V 6 bases and J 6 bases, with 14 bases left between them. Per the germline V gene, CDR1 is MDHEN and CDR2 is SYDVKM. Deep level was the assay's run setting. Generated by immunoSEQ multiplex PCR, the TCRdb table keeps only in-frame clones and is missing some. The table has roughly 510,000 clones, 75% to 80% seen once; the top ten hold under 15%. Healthy HIV-negative adults with no recent acute infections or vaccinations were recruited as donors. The chain uses TRBV28 and TRBJ1-2, with D possibly being TRBD1 (6 bases). The sequencing input was PBMCs. This TCR derives from a woman aged 40 to 49 in good health. Some clones in this sample may be carry-over from other donors' samples. The CDR3 here is CASRHREIDGYTF. The CDR3 coding sequence is TGTGCCAGCAGACACAGGGAGATAGATGGCTACACCTTC.